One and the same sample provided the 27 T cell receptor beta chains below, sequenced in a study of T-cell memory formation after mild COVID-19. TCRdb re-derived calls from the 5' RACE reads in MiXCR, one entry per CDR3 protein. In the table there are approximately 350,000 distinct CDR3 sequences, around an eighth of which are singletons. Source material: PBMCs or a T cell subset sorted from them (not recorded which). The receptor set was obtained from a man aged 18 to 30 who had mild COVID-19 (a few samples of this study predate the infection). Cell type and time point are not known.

The CDR3 reads CASSHRPVQGREAFF. The CDR3 region has the DNA TGTGCCAGCAGCCACAGGCCCGTACAGGGGAGGGAAGCTTTCTTT. The V and J genes are TRBV3-1 and TRBJ1-1, with 7 nucleotides matching TRBD1. The length of the CDR3 is 15 residues. The germline V gene has CDR1 LGHDT and CDR2 YNNKEL (reference sequence). The J segment lost 8 bases and the V segment lost 3 bases, leaving 12 bases of the junction unmatched. Supplemented by reference TRBV3-1 and TRBJ1-1, the full variable domain reads DTAVSQTPKYLVTQMGNDKSIKCEQNLGHDTMYWYKQDSKKFLKIMFSYNNKELIINETVPNRFSPKSPDKAHLNLHINSLELGDSAVYFCASSHRPVQGREAFFGQGTRLTVV.

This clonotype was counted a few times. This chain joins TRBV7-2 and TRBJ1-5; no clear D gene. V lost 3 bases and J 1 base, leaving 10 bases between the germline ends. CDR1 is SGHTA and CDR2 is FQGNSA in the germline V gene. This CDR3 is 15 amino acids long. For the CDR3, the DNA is TGTGCCAGCAGCTTTGTCTTGGGCAGCAATCAGCCCCAGCATTTT. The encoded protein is CASSFVLGSNQPQHF.

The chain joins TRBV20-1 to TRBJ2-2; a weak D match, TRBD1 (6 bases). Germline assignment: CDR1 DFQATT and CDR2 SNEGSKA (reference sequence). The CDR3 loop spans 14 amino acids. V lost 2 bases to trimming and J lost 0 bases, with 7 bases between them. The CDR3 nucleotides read TGCAGTGCTAGACAGGGGACGAACACCGGGGAGCTGTTTTTT. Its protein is CSARQGTNTGELFF.

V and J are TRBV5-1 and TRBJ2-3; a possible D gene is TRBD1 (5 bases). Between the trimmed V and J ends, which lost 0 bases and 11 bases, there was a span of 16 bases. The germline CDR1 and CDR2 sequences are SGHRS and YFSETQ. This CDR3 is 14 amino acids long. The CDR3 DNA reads TGCGCCAGCAGCTTGGCCATGGACACGAAAAGGCAGTATTTT. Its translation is CASSLAMDTKRQYF. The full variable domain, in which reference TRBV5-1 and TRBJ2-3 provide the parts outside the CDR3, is KAGVTQTPRYLIKTRGQQVTLSCSPISGHRSVSWYQQTPGQGLQFLFEYFSETQRNKGNFPGRFSGRQFSNSRSEMNVSTLELGDSALYLCASSLAMDTKRQYFGPGTRLTVL.

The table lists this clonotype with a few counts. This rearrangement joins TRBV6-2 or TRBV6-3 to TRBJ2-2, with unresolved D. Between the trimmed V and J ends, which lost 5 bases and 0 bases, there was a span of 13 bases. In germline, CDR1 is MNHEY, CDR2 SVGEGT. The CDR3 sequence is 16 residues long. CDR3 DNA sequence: TGTGCCAGCAGTCTTACCAGAGTCGCGAACACCGGGGAGCTGTTTTTT. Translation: CASSLTRVANTGELFF.

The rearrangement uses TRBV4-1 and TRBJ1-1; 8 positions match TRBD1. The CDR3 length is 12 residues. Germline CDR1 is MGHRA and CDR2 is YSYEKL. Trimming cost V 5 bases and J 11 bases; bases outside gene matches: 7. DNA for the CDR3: TGCGCCAGCAGCACAGGGGGGATTGGGGCTTTCTTT. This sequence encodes CASSTGGIGAFF.

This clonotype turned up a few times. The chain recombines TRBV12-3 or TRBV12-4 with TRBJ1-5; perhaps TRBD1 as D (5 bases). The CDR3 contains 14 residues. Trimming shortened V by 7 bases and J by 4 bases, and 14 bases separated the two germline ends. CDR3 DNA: TGTGCCAGCACCAGGGCACAGGAAAATCAGCCCCAGCATTTT. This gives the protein CASTRAQENQPQHF.

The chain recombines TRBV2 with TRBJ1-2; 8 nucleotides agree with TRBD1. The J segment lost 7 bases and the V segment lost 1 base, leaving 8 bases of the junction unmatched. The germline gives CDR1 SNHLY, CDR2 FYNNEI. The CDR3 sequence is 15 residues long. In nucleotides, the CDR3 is TGTGCCAGCAGTGAAGACAGGGGGAAGAGCGGTGGCTACACCTTC. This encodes CASSEDRGKSGGYTF.

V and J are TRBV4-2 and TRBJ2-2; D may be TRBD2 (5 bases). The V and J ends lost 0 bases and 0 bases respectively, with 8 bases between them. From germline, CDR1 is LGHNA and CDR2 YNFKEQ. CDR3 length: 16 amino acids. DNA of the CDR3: TGTGCCAGCAGCCAAGAACCGGGGACGAACACCGGGGAGCTGTTTTTT. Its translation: CASSQEPGTNTGELFF.

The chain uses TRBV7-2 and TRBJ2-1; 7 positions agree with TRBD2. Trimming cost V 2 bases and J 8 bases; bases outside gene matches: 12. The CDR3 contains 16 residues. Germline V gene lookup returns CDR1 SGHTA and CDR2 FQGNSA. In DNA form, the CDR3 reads TGTGCCAGCAGCTTATTAGGCCAGGGACTAAGGGATGAGCAGTTCTTC. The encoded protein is CASSLLGQGLRDEQFF. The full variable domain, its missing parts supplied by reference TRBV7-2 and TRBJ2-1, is GAGVSQSPSNKVTEKGKDVELRCDPISGHTALYWYRQSLGQGLEFLIYFQGNSAPDKSGLPSDRFSAERTGGSVSTLTIQRTQQEDSAVYLCASSLLGQGLRDEQFFGPGTRLTVL.

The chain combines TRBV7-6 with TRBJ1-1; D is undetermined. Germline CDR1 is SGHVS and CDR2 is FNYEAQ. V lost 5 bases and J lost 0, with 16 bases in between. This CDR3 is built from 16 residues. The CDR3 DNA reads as TGTGCCAGCAGCCCCTTTTCTGGGAAACTGAACACTGAAGCTTTCTTT. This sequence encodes CASSPFSGKLNTEAFF. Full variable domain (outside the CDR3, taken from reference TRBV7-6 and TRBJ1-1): GAGVSQSPRYKVTKRGQDVALRCDPISGHVSLYWYRQALGQGPEFLTYFNYEAQQDKSGLPNDRFSAERPEGSISTLTIQRTEQRDSAMYRCASSPFSGKLNTEAFFGQGTRLTVV.

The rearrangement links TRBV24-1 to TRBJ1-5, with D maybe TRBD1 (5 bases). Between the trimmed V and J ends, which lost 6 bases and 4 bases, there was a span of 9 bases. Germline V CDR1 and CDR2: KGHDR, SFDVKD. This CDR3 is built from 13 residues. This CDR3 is CATSPGRNQPQHF. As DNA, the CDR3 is TGTGCCACCAGTCCGGGGCGGAATCAGCCCCAGCATTTT.

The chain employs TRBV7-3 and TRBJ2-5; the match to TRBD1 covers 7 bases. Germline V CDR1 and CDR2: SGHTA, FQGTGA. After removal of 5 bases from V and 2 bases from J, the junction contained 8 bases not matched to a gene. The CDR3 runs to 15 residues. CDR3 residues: CASSPRGNQQETQYF. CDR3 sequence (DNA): TGTGCCAGCAGCCCCAGGGGGAACCAACAAGAGACCCAGTACTTC.

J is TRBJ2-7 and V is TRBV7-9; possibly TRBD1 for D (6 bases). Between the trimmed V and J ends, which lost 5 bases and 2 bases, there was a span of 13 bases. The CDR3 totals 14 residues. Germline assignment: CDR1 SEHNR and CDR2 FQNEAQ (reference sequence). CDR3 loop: CASSPGTQPYEQYF. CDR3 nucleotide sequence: TGTGCCAGCAGCCCAGGGACACAACCCTACGAGCAGTACTTC. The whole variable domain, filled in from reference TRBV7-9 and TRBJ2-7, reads DTGVSQNPRHKITKRGQNVTFRCDPISEHNRLYWYRQTLGQGPEFLTYFQNEAQLEKSRLLSDRFSAERPKGSFSTLEIQRTEQGDSAMYLCASSPGTQPYEQYFGPGTRLTVT.

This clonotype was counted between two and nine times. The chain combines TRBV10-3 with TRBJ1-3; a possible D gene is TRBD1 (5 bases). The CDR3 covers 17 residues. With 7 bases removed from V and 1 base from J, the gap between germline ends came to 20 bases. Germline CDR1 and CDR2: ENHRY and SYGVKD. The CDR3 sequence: CAITSWGPGISGNTIYF. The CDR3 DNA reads TGTGCCATCACCTCATGGGGACCGGGGATATCTGGAAACACCATATATTTT.

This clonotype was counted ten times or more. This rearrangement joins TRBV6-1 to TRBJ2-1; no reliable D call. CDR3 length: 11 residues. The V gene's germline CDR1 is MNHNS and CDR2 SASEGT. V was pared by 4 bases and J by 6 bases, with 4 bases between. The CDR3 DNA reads TGTGCCAGCAGTGGCTCCAATGAGCAGTTCTTC. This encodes CASSGSNEQFF.

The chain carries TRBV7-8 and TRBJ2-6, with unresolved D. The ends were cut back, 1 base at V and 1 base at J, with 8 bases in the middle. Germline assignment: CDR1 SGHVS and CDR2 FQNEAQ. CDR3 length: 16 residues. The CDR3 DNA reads TGTGCCAGCAGCTTAGTCAGTTCATCTGGGGCCAACGTCCTGACTTTC. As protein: CASSLVSSSGANVLTF.

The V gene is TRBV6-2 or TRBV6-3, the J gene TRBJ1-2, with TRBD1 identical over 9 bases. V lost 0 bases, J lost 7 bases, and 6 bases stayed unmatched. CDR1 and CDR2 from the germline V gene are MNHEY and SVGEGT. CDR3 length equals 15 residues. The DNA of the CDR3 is TGTGCCAGCAGTTACTCTACAGGGGGCCTGCGTGGCTACACCTTC. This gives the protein CASSYSTGGLRGYTF.

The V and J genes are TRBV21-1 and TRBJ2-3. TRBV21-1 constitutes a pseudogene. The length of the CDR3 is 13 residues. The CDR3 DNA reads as TGTGCCAGCAGCAAAGAAGTGCGAGATACGCAGTATTTT. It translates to CASSKEVRDTQYF.

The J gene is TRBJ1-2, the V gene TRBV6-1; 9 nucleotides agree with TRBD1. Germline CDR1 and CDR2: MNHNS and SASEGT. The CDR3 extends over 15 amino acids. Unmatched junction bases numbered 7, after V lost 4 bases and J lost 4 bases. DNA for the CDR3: TGTGCCAGCAGTGCCCAAGGGACAGGGTTCTATGGCTACACCTTC. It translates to CASSAQGTGFYGYTF.

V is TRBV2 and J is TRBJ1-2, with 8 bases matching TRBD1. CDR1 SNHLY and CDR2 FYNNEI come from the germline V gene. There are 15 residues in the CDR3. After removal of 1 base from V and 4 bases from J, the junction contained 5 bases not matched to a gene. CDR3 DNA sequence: TGTGCCAGCAGTGAAGGGGGCAGGGGGCCCTATGGCTACACCTTC. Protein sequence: CASSEGGRGPYGYTF. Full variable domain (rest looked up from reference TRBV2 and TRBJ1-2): EPEVTQTPSHQVTQMGQEVILRCVPISNHLYFYWYRQILGQKVEFLVSFYNNEISEKSEIFDDQFSVERPDGSNFTLKIRSTKLEDSAMYFCASSEGGRGPYGYTFGSGTRLTVV.

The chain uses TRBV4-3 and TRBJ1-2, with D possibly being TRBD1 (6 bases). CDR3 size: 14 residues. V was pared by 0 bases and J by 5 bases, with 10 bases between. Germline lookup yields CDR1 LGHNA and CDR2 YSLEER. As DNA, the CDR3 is TGCGCCAGCAGCCAAGACGGACAGAGGTATGGCTACACCTTC. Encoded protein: CASSQDGQRYGYTF.

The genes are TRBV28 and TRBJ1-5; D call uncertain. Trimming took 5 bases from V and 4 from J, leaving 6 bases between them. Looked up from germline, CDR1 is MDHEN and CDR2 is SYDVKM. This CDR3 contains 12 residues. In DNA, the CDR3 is TGTGCCAGCAGTGCAACAAATCAGCCCCAGCATTTT. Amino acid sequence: CASSATNQPQHF.

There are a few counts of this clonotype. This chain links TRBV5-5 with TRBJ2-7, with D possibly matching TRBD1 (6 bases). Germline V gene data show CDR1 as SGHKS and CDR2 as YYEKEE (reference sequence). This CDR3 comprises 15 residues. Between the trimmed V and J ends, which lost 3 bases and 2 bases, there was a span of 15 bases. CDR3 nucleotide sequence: TGTGCCAGCAGCTCCTCACAGGGATCTACCTACGAGCAGTACTTC. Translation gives CASSSSQGSTYEQYF.

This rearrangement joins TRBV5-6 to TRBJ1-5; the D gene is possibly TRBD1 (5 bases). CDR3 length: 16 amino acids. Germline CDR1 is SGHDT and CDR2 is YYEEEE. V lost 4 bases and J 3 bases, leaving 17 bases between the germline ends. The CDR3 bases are TGTGCCAGCAGCCCGAAGGGGAGGGGCCCCAATCAGCCCCAGCATTTT. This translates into CASSPKGRGPNQPQHF.

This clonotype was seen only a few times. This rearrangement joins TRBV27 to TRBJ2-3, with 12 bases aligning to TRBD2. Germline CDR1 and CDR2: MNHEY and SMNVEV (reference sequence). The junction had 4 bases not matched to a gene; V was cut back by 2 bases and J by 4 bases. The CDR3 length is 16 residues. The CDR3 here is CASSLHLAGGPDTQYF. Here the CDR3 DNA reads TGTGCCAGCAGTTTACATCTAGCGGGGGGGCCAGATACGCAGTATTTT.

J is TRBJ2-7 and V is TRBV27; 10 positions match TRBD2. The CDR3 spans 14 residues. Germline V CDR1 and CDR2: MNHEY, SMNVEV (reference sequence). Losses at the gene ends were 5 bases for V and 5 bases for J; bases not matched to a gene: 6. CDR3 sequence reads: CASSPTTSGNEQYV. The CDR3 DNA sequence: TGTGCCAGCAGTCCAACTACTAGCGGGAACGAGCAGTACGTC.